Sequencing of this T cell receptor beta chain was carried out in a study of long-term antiretroviral therapy in people with HIV. Survey level was the resolution at which the v3.0 immunoSEQ assay ran. Using immunoSEQ multiplex PCR, the repertoire was profiled, and TCRdb retains in-frame clones only, with some absent. This sample has some 16,000 clones, with 85% found just once. The length of the CDR3 is 18 residues. V gave up 1 base and J gave up 4 bases; unmatched junction bases: 7. Germline CDR1 and CDR2: PRHDT and FYEKMQ (reference sequence). This receptor was taken from a woman aged 40 to 50 with HIV. The sample here was unsorted PBMCs, taken 0.5 years after starting antiretroviral therapy. This chain links TRBV13 with TRBJ2-3; 14 bases fit TRBD2. CDR3 region: CASSLVSGLAGVSDTQYF. The CDR3 bases are TGTGCCAGCAGCTTAGTATCGGGACTAGCGGGAGTATCAGATACGCAGTATTTT.